This TCR beta chain was retrieved from a study of regulatory dendritic cells for organ transplantation. Study observations and caveats: Between individuals, the alloreactive memory CD8+ T cell pool differed considerably.

Repertoires were generated with immunoSEQ multiplex PCR, while TCRdb's copy carries only in-frame clones and drops some. The sample has around 30,000 clones; roughly 85% are singletons. V lost 4 bases, J lost 8 bases, and 15 bases lay in between. The CDR3 runs to 13 residues. Germline CDR1 is SGHDT and CDR2 is YYEEEE. As regards this clone: Its antigen is currently unknown.

Memory T cells were CD45RO+, naive were CD45RA+, sorted by FACS. Sequenced input: memory CD4+ T cells from blood. Subset given: CD45RO+ memory T cells. The sequence came from a human donor in good health. The rearrangement uses TRBV5-6 and TRBJ1-2; D is possibly TRBD1 (6 bases). The CDR3 DNA follows: TGTGCCAGCAGCCTAATCAGGGGTTTGGGCTACACCTTC. It specifies CASSLIRGLGYTF.